This TCR beta chain was profiled in a study of T-cell memory formation after mild COVID-19. Study as a whole: TCR clusters mostly belonged to single donors.

This clonotype was seen only a few times. Constant-segment-primed 5'RACE gave TCR alpha and TCR beta cDNA libraries with sample barcodes and UMIs. MiXCR, run by TCRdb on the 5' RACE reads, gives a single entry per CDR3 protein. In the table there are 360,000 or so distinct CDR3 sequences, 25% to 30% of which are singletons. Germline lookup yields CDR1 MGHRA and CDR2 YSYEKL. There are 13 residues in the CDR3. Between the trimmed V and J ends, which lost 1 base and 6 bases, there was a span of 10 bases. The origin of this receptor is an adult woman who had mild COVID-19 (a few samples of this study predate the infection). Cell type and time point are not known. The rearrangement uses TRBV4-1 and TRBJ2-7, with D perhaps matching TRBD1 or TRBD2 (6 bases each). The sample taken for sequencing was PBMCs or a T cell subset sorted from them (not recorded which). CDR3 protein: CASSQVGGSEQYF. The CDR3, as DNA: TGCGCCAGCAGCCAAGTAGGGGGGAGCGAGCAGTACTTC.